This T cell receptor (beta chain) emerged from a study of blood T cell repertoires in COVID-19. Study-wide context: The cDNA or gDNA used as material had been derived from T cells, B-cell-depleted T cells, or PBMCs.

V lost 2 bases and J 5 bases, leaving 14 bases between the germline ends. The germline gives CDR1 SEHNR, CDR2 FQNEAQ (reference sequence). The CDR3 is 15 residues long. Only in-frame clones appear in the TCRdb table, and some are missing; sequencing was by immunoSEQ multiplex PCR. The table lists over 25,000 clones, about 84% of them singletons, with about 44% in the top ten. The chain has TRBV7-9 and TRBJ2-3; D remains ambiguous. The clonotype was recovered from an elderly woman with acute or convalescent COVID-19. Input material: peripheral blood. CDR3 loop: CASSLKVRLGDTQYF. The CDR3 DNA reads TGTGCCAGCAGCTTAAAGGTCCGACTGGGAGATACGCAGTATTTT.